This T cell receptor (beta chain) was captured in a study of T cell repertoires in cytomegalovirus infection. Whole-study context: Recently identified HLA-C-restricted CMV epitopes were used, and well-studied HLA-B-restricted CMV epitopes were used as well.

This CDR3 has 15 residues. Germline values: CDR1 LNHDA, CDR2 SQIVND (reference sequence). V gave up 3 bases and J gave up 1 base, with 10 bases separating them. TCRdb fed the reads into MiXCR, producing one record per CDR3 protein. The sample records around 900,000 distinct CDR3 sequences, more than 25% being singletons. In this sample, this clonotype turned up a few times. Its antigen is as yet unknown. Findings of the study overall: CMV-specific TCR beta clonotypes restricted by HLA-C were the ones dominating the ex vivo response. Carriers of CMV and the relevant HLA type were discriminated by public TCR beta frequency.

The receptor's source is a human donor in good health (CMV status not recorded). Some clones in this sample may be carry-over from other donors' samples. The input for sequencing was cultured CD8+ T cells from PBMCs, taken from culture after CMV antigen stimulation. The V gene is TRBV19, the J gene TRBJ1-5, with D unresolved. This CDR3 is CASSIRHRSNQPQHF. As DNA, the CDR3 is TGTGCCAGTAGTATCCGACATAGAAGCAATCAGCCCCAGCATTTT.